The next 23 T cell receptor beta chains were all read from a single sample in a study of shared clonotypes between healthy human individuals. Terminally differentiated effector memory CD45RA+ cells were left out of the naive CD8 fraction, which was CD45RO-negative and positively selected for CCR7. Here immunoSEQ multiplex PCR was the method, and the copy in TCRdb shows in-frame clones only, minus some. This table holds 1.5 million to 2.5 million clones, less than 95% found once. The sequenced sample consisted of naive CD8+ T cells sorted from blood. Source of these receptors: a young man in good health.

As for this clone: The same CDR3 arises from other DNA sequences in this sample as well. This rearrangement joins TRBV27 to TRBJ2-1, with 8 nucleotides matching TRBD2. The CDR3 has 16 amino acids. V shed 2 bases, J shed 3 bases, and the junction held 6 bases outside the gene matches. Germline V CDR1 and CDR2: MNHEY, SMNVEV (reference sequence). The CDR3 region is CASSLTTSGFYNEQFF. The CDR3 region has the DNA TGTGCCAGCAGTTTAACAACTAGCGGATTCTACAATGAGCAGTTCTTC.

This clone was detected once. CDR3 bases: TGTGCCAGCAGCTCCCCAGGGCGCACTATTTCCTACAATGAGCAGTTCTTC. Translated, it gives CASSSPGRTISYNEQFF. The chain links TRBV7-9 to TRBJ2-1; the D gene is possibly TRBD1 (5 bases). The ends were cut back, 4 bases at V and 1 base at J, with 17 bases in the middle. Germline CDR1 is SEHNR and CDR2 is FQNEAQ (reference sequence). The CDR3 is 17 amino acids.

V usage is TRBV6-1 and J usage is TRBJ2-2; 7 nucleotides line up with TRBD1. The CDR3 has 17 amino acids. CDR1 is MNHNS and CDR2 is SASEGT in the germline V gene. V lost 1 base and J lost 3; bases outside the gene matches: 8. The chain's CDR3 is CASSEDRDRVYTGELFF. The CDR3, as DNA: TGTGCCAGCAGTGAAGATCGCGACAGGGTTTACACCGGGGAGCTGTTTTTT.

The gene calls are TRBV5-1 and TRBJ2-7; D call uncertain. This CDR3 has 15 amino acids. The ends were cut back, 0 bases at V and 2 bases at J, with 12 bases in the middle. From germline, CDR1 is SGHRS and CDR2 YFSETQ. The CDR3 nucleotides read TGCGCCAGCAGCTTGGGCCTGGACGGAACCTACGAGCAGTACTTC. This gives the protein CASSLGLDGTYEQYF.

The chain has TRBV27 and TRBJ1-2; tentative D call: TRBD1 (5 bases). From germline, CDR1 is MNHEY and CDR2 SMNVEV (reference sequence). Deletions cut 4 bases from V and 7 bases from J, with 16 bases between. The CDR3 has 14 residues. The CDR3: CASSWGTGLGGYTF. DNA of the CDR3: TGTGCCAGCAGTTGGGGGACGGGACTAGGTGGCTACACCTTC.

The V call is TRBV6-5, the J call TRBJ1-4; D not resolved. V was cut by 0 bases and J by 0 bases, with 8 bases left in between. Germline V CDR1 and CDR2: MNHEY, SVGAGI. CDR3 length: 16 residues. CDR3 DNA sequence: TGTGCCAGCAGTTACTCAAGGGAAACAACTAATGAAAAACTGTTTTTT. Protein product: CASSYSRETTNEKLFF.

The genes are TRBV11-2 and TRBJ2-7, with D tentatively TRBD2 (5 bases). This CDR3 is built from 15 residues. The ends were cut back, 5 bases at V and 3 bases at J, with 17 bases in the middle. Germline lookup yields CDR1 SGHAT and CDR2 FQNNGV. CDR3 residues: CASSPGSAGSYEQYF. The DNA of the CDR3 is TGTGCCAGCAGCCCCGGTAGTGCGGGTAGCTACGAGCAGTACTTC.

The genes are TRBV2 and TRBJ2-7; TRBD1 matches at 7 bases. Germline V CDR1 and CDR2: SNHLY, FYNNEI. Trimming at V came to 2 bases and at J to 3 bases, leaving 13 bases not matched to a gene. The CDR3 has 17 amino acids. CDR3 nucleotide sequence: TGTGCCAGCAGTGAACGTTACACCCCGACAGGGAACTACGAGCAGTACTTC. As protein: CASSERYTPTGNYEQYF.

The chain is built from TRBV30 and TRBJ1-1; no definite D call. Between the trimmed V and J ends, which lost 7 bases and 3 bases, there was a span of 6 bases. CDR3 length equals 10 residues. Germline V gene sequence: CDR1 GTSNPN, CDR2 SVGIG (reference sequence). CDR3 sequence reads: CASTDTEAFF. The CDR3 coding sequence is TGTGCCTCAACGGACACTGAAGCTTTCTTT.

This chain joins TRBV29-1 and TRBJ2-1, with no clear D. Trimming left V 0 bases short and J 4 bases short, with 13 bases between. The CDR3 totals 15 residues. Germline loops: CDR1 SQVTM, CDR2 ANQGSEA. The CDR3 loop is CSVEDRVERYNEQFF. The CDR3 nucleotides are TGCAGCGTTGAAGATAGGGTCGAACGATACAATGAGCAGTTCTTC.

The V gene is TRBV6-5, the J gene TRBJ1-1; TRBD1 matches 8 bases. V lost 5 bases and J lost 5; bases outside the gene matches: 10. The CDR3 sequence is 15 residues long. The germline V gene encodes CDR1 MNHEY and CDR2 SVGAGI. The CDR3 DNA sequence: TGTGCCAGCAGTGGGGACAGGCCTACAGGGACTGAAGCTTTCTTT. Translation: CASSGDRPTGTEAFF.

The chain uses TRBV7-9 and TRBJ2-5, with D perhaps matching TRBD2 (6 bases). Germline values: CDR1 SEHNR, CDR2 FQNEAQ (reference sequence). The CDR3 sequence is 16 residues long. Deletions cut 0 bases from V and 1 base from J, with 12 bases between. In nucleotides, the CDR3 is TGTGCCAGCAGCTTAGCGGGCGGGGACCTCCAAGAGACCCAGTACTTC. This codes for CASSLAGGDLQETQYF.

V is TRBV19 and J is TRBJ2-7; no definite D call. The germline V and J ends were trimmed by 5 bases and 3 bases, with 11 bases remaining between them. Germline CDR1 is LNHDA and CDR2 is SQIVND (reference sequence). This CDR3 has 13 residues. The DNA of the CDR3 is TGTGCCAGTAGTTTTGGGCCCGTCTACGAGCAGTACTTC. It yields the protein CASSFGPVYEQYF.

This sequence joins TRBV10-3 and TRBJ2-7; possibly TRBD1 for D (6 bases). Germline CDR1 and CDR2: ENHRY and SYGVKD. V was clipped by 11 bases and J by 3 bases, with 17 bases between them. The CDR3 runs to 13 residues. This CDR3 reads CAAGEGTSYEQYF. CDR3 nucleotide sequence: TGTGCCGCAGGGGAAGGAACGAGCTACGAGCAGTACTTC.

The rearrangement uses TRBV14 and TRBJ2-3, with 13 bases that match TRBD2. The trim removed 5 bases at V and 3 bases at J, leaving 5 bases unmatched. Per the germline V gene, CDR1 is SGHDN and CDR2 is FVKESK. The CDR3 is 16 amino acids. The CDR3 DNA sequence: TGTGCCAGCAGCATATGGACTAGCGGGAGAACAGATACGCAGTATTTT. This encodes CASSIWTSGRTDTQYF.

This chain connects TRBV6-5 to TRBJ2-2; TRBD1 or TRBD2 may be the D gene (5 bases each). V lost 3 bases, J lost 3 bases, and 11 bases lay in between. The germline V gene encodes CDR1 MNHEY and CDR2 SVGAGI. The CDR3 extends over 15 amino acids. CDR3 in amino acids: CASSYYGTYTGELFF. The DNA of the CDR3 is TGTGCCAGCAGTTATTACGGGACCTACACCGGGGAGCTGTTTTTT.

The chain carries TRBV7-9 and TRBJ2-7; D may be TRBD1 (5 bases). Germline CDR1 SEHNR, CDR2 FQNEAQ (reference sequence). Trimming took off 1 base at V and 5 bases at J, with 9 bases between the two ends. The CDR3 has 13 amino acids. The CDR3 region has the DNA TGTGCCAGCAGCTTAGAGGGGTTCCACGAGCAGTACTTC. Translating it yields CASSLEGFHEQYF. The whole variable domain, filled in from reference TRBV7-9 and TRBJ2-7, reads DTGVSQNPRHKITKRGQNVTFRCDPISEHNRLYWYRQTLGQGPEFLTYFQNEAQLEKSRLLSDRFSAERPKGSFSTLEIQRTEQGDSAMYLCASSLEGFHEQYFGPGTRLTVT.

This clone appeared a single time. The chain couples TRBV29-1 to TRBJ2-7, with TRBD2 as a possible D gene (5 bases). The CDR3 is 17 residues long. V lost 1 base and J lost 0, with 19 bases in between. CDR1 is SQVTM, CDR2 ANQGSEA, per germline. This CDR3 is CSVEAVFPPGSSYEQYF. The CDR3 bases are TGCAGCGTTGAAGCCGTATTCCCGCCGGGGAGCTCCTACGAGCAGTACTTC.

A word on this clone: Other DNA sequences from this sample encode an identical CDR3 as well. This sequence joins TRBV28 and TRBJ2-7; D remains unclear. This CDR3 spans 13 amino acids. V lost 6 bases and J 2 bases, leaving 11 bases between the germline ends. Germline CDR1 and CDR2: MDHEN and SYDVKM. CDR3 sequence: CASSLNQAYEQYF. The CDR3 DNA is TGTGCCAGCAGCCTGAATCAGGCCTACGAGCAGTACTTC.

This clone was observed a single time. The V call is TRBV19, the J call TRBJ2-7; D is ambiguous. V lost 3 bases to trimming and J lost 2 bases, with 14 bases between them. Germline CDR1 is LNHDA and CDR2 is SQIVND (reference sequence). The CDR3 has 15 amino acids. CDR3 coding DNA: TGTGCCAGTAGTATTTCACCCAAGGCGGCCTACGAGCAGTACTTC. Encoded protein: CASSISPKAAYEQYF.

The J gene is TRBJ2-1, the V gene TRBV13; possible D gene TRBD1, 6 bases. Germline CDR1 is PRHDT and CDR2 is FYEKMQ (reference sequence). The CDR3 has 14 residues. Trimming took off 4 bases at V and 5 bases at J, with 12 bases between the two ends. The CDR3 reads CASSSLTGNNEQFF. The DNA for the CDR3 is TGTGCCAGCAGCTCCTTGACAGGTAACAATGAGCAGTTCTTC.

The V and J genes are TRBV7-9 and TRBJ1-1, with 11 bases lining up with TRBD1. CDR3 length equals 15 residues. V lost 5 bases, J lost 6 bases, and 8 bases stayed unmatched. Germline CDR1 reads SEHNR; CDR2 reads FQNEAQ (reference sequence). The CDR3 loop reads CASSPVPGQGAEAFF. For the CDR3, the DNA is TGTGCCAGCAGCCCAGTTCCGGGACAGGGGGCTGAAGCTTTCTTT. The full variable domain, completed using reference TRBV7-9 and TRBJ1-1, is DTGVSQNPRHKITKRGQNVTFRCDPISEHNRLYWYRQTLGQGPEFLTYFQNEAQLEKSRLLSDRFSAERPKGSFSTLEIQRTEQGDSAMYLCASSPVPGQGAEAFFGQGTRLTVV.

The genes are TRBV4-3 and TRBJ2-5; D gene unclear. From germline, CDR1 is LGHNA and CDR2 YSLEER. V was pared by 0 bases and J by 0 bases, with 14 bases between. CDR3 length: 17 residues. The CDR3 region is CASSQDWGQWYQETQYF. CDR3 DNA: TGCGCCAGCAGCCAAGACTGGGGTCAGTGGTACCAAGAGACCCAGTACTTC.